This entry lists 29 T cell receptor beta chains sequenced from one sample in a study of cytomegalovirus exposure and HLA in healthy donors. The primer mix had 60 Vbeta and 13 Jbeta primers. Here immunoSEQ multiplex PCR was the method, and the copy in TCRdb shows in-frame clones only, minus some. This table holds approximately 83,000 clones, 80% found once. The sequenced material came from PBMCs. These receptors all stem from a man aged 18-30 years in good health and CMV-seronegative.

The J gene is TRBJ1-2, the V gene TRBV5-1; 11 nucleotides match TRBD1. V shed 2 bases, J shed 6 bases, and the junction held 12 bases outside the gene matches. The length of the CDR3 is 17 residues. Germline V gives CDR1 SGHRS, CDR2 YFSETQ. This chain's CDR3 is CASSLVAVGTGGNGYTF. The CDR3, as DNA: TGCGCCAGCAGCTTAGTAGCGGTGGGGACAGGGGGGAATGGCTACACCTTC.

The chain links TRBV29-1 to TRBJ2-3; 9 bases are a match to TRBD1. The CDR3 length is 14 residues. V gave up 0 bases and J gave up 3 bases; unmatched junction bases: 1. CDR1 SQVTM and CDR2 ANQGSEA come from the germline V gene. CDR3 sequence reads: CSVEETGGTDTQYF. DNA of the CDR3: TGCAGCGTTGAAGAGACAGGGGGGACAGATACGCAGTATTTT.

As concerns this clone: Germline and junction disagree at one end, which may indicate a read error. The chain uses TRBV7-9 and TRBJ1-2; a possible D gene is TRBD1 (6 bases). CDR1 and CDR2 (germline): SEHNR, FQNEAQ (reference sequence). The length of the CDR3 is 16 residues. CDR3 residues: CSSSPRGGAFLYGYTF. CDR3 DNA sequence: TGTTCCAGCAGCCCCCGCGGGGGCGCGTTCCTCTATGGCTACACCTTC.

This clone was recorded a few times. The rearrangement uses TRBV7-6 and TRBJ1-3, with D perhaps matching TRBD1 (5 bases). The germline V and J ends were trimmed by 6 bases and 0 bases, with 12 bases remaining between them. CDR1 is SGHVS and CDR2 is FNYEAQ in the germline V gene. This CDR3 has 15 residues. The CDR3: CASSSIRGSGNTIYF. CDR3 bases: TGTGCCAGCAGTTCCATTAGGGGCTCTGGAAACACCATATATTTT.

V and J are TRBV19 and TRBJ2-3, with a weak D call TRBD2 (6 bases). Germline V lookup: CDR1 LNHDA, CDR2 SQIVND (reference sequence). V lost 9 bases and J 4 bases, leaving 20 bases between the germline ends. The length of the CDR3 is 15 residues. DNA of the CDR3: TGTGCCAGCACCTTGGGCCGGGGGTATGCAGATACGCAGTATTTT. Protein product: CASTLGRGYADTQYF.

The J gene is TRBJ1-1, the V gene TRBV5-4, with D perhaps matching TRBD1 (6 bases). CDR1 is SGHNT, CDR2 YYREEE, per germline (reference sequence). V dropped 4 bases and J dropped 3 bases, with 16 bases sitting between them. The CDR3 covers 15 residues. CDR3 DNA sequence: TGTGCCAGCAGCCGGAGGGGGGGTTGGGACACTGAAGCTTTCTTT. Translating it yields CASSRRGGWDTEAFF.

The gene calls are TRBV11-3 and TRBJ2-7; D may be TRBD2 (5 bases). The length of the CDR3 is 14 residues. In germline, CDR1 is SGHNT, CDR2 YENEEA. V was trimmed by 2 bases and J by 1 base, leaving 9 bases between them. This CDR3 reads CASSLNGESYEQYF. CDR3 bases: TGTGCCAGCAGCTTAAATGGGGAGTCCTACGAGCAGTACTTC.

The genes are TRBV7-9 and TRBJ2-5; tentative D call: TRBD1 (5 bases). V gave up 5 bases and J gave up 5 bases, with 12 bases separating them. The CDR3 is 13 amino acids. Germline CDR1 and CDR2: SEHNR and FQNEAQ (reference sequence). The CDR3 region has the DNA TGTGCCAGCAGCCCCCAGGGCTGGGAGACCCAGTACTTC. Residues: CASSPQGWETQYF.

The chain carries TRBV19 and TRBJ2-3; no clear D gene. The CDR3 is made up of 14 amino acids. Germline CDR1 is LNHDA and CDR2 is SQIVND (reference sequence). Between the trimmed V and J ends, which lost 3 bases and 2 bases, there was a span of 9 bases. Written as DNA, the CDR3 is TGTGCCAGTAGTATGTCTGCGGCCACAGATACGCAGTATTTT. This gives the protein CASSMSAATDTQYF.

This clone was seen a few times. V is TRBV4-2 and J is TRBJ2-3, with D maybe TRBD1 (5 bases). The V gene lost 6 bases and the J gene lost 1 base, with 14 bases spanning the gap. The V gene's germline CDR1 is LGHNA and CDR2 YNFKEQ. This CDR3 has 15 residues. CDR3 sequence reads: CASRGGAAGTDTQYF. DNA of the CDR3: TGTGCCAGCAGGGGTGGGGCGGCTGGCACAGATACGCAGTATTTT.

This chain connects TRBV7-2 to TRBJ1-1, with TRBD1 matching 7 bases. The length of the CDR3 is 14 residues. V gave up 5 bases and J gave up 1 base; unmatched junction bases: 4. The V gene's germline CDR1 is SGHTA and CDR2 FQGNSA. The CDR3 DNA reads as TGTGCCAGCAGCAAGGGGACAGCGAACACTGAAGCTTTCTTT. Translation: CASSKGTANTEAFF.

This CDR3 reads CASSKACGGARDEQFF. The CDR3 bases are TGTGCCAGCAGCAAAGCTTGCGGGGGGGCCAGGGATGAGCAGTTCTTC. The chain couples TRBV21-1 to TRBJ2-1; the D segment call TRBD2 is taken from the table without a DNA check. TRBV21-1 represents a pseudogene. CDR3 length: 16 amino acids.

A few counts support this clone. This chain joins TRBV5-1 and TRBJ2-7, with 9 bases aligning to TRBD1. CDR3 length: 15 residues. The V gene end was trimmed by 1 base and the J gene end by 3 bases; junction bases not matched to a gene: 5. CDR1 SGHRS and CDR2 YFSETQ come from the germline V gene. The CDR3 spells CASSLWTGEGYEQYF. The CDR3 nucleotides read TGCGCCAGCAGCTTGTGGACAGGGGAAGGCTACGAGCAGTACTTC.

There are a few counts of this clone. The gene calls are TRBV18 and TRBJ1-3; D unclear. Germline CDR1 is KGHSH and CDR2 is LQKENI. V lost 6 bases and J lost 0, with 6 bases in between. The CDR3 has 13 residues. This chain's CDR3 is CASSGLSGNTIYF. DNA for the CDR3: TGTGCCAGCTCGGGCCTCTCTGGAAACACCATATATTTT.

The chain has TRBV5-1 and TRBJ2-7; maybe TRBD1 (5 bases). The CDR3 covers 15 residues. The germline V gene encodes CDR1 SGHRS and CDR2 YFSETQ. V lost 1 base and J lost 3, with 14 bases in between. The CDR3 DNA sequence: TGCGCCAGCAGCTTGTCTCAGGGATTGATCTACGAGCAGTACTTC. Protein product: CASSLSQGLIYEQYF.

The CDR3 is CSVAKNRGNHIQYF. For the CDR3, the DNA is TGCAGCGTTGCCAAAAATCGGGGGAACCACATTCAGTACTTC. This chain joins TRBV29-1 and TRBJ2-4, with a weak D call TRBD2 (6 bases). Germline loops: CDR1 SQVTM, CDR2 ANQGSEA. Trimming stripped 4 bases from V and 8 bases from J, with 18 bases between. The CDR3 has 14 residues. Full variable domain (remainder filled in from reference TRBV29-1 and TRBJ2-4): SAVISQKPSRDICQRGTSLTIQCQVDSQVTMMFWYRQQPGQSLTLIATANQGSEATYESGFVIDKFPISRPNLTFSTLTVSNMSPEDSSIYLCSVAKNRGNHIQYFGAGTRLSVL.

The chain couples TRBV18 to TRBJ1-3; D perhaps matches TRBD1 (5 bases). The CDR3 extends over 15 amino acids. Trimming removed 3 bases from V and 0 bases from J, with 9 bases in between. In germline, CDR1 is KGHSH, CDR2 LQKENI. CDR3 loop: CASSPGTASGNTIYF. CDR3 bases: TGTGCCAGCTCACCGGGGACTGCCTCTGGAAACACCATATATTTT.

A single count supports this clone. V gene TRBV6-5 combines with J gene TRBJ2-3; D is undetermined. Germline CDR1 MNHEY, CDR2 SVGAGI. Trimming left V 4 bases short and J 0 bases short, with 11 bases between. The CDR3 runs to 15 residues. CDR3 sequence: CASSFRVTSTDTQYF. CDR3 bases: TGTGCCAGCAGTTTCCGGGTGACTAGCACAGATACGCAGTATTTT.

The chain combines TRBV30 with TRBJ2-2, with a tentative D call TRBD2 (6 bases). Germline lookup yields CDR1 GTSNPN and CDR2 SVGIG (reference sequence). This CDR3 comprises 14 residues. Trimming stripped 3 bases from V and 0 bases from J, with 8 bases between. In DNA form, the CDR3 reads TGTGCCTGGAGGTGGGGGGCGAACACCGGGGAGCTGTTTTTT. It is translated as CAWRWGANTGELFF.

This sequence joins TRBV9 and TRBJ1-1; tentatively, D is TRBD1 (6 bases). In germline, CDR1 is SGDLS, CDR2 YYNGEE. This CDR3 spans 20 amino acids. V was shortened by 3 bases and J by 2 bases, with 29 bases between the two germline ends. The CDR3 sequence is CASSAGAGTSPSPRNTEAFF. In nucleotides, the CDR3 is TGTGCCAGCAGCGCAGGGGCAGGAACCTCCCCTAGTCCGAGAAACACTGAAGCTTTCTTT.

In this sample, this clone turned up once. The J gene is TRBJ2-7, the V gene TRBV10-2; a weak D match, TRBD1 (6 bases). V was cut by 8 bases and J by 2 bases, with 19 bases left in between. Looked up from germline, CDR1 is WSHSY and CDR2 is SAAADI. This CDR3 region has 15 residues. The CDR3 coding sequence is TGCGCCAGCGGGAAGGGACAAAAAGTTCCCTACGAGCAGTACTTC. This codes for CASGKGQKVPYEQYF.

J is TRBJ2-1 and V is TRBV6-1; TRBD1 is a possible D gene (6 bases). Trimming shortened V by 8 bases and J by 5 bases, and 13 bases separated the two germline ends. The CDR3 covers 13 residues. CDR1 is MNHNS, CDR2 SASEGT, per germline. This CDR3 reads CASPGQTHNEQFF. The CDR3 nucleotides are TGTGCCAGCCCCGGACAGACACACAATGAGCAGTTCTTC.

The rearrangement joins TRBV28 to TRBJ1-3; 7 positions agree with TRBD1. V lost 6 bases to trimming and J lost 7 bases; unmatched junction nucleotides: 6. Germline V lookup: CDR1 MDHEN, CDR2 SYDVKM. This CDR3 contains 13 residues. The CDR3 protein is CASRTGNRNTIYF. For the CDR3, the DNA is TGTGCCAGCAGGACAGGGAATAGGAACACCATATATTTT.

V and J are TRBV29-1 and TRBJ2-7, with a tentative D call TRBD1 (5 bases). Trimming left V 2 bases short and J 0 bases short, with 11 bases between. The CDR3 has 14 residues. Germline V gives CDR1 SQVTM, CDR2 ANQGSEA. In nucleotides, the CDR3 is TGCAGCGTTGAATTAGCAGGGCCCTCCTACGAGCAGTACTTC. Encoded protein: CSVELAGPSYEQYF.

The rearrangement uses TRBV27 and TRBJ1-4; tentatively, D is TRBD1 (6 bases). V gave up 5 bases and J gave up 8 bases, with 18 bases separating them. The germline CDR1 and CDR2 sequences are MNHEY and SMNVEV (reference sequence). This CDR3 has 15 residues. In DNA form, the CDR3 reads TGTGCCAGCAGTCCCCGGCAGGGGATTAAGGAAAAACTGTTTTTT. As protein: CASSPRQGIKEKLFF.

V is TRBV7-9 and J is TRBJ2-7, with 9 bases lining up with TRBD1. Germline V gene data show CDR1 as SEHNR and CDR2 as FQNEAQ (reference sequence). This CDR3 has 16 amino acids. The V and J ends lost 5 bases and 3 bases, in that order; junction bases with no gene match: 11. The CDR3 sequence is CASSLGNRDRVYEQYF. The CDR3 DNA follows: TGTGCCAGCAGCCTGGGAAACCGGGACAGGGTCTACGAGCAGTACTTC.

The rearrangement uses TRBV2 and TRBJ2-1; TRBD2 matches at 8 bases. The germline V gene has CDR1 SNHLY and CDR2 FYNNEI. The trim removed 4 bases at V and 4 bases at J, leaving 6 bases unmatched. CDR3 length: 15 amino acids. The CDR3 here is CASSGSLAAYNEQFF. CDR3 bases: TGTGCCAGCAGTGGCTCACTAGCGGCTTACAATGAGCAGTTCTTC. The whole variable domain, remainder taken from reference TRBV2 and TRBJ2-1, is EPEVTQTPSHQVTQMGQEVILRCVPISNHLYFYWYRQILGQKVEFLVSFYNNEISEKSEIFDDQFSVERPDGSNFTLKIRSTKLEDSAMYFCASSGSLAAYNEQFFGPGTRLTVL.

The chain carries TRBV5-1 and TRBJ1-1, with D tentatively TRBD1 (6 bases). The length of the CDR3 is 14 residues. Trimming pared 5 bases from V and 0 bases from J, leaving 11 bases between. In germline, CDR1 is SGHRS, CDR2 YFSETQ. The CDR3 is CASSPAGVNTEAFF. The CDR3 coding sequence is TGCGCCAGCAGTCCTGCAGGGGTGAACACTGAAGCTTTCTTT.

This chain joins TRBV5-6 and TRBJ1-6; TRBD1 agrees at 11 bases. The germline CDR1 and CDR2 sequences are SGHDT and YYEEEE. This CDR3 has 19 residues. Germline trimming cut 2 bases from V and 7 bases from J; bases unmatched to any gene: 14. The CDR3 is CASSFFRTGGARGNSPLHF. In nucleotides, the CDR3 is TGTGCCAGCAGCTTTTTTAGGACAGGGGGCGCCAGGGGGAATTCACCCCTCCACTTT.